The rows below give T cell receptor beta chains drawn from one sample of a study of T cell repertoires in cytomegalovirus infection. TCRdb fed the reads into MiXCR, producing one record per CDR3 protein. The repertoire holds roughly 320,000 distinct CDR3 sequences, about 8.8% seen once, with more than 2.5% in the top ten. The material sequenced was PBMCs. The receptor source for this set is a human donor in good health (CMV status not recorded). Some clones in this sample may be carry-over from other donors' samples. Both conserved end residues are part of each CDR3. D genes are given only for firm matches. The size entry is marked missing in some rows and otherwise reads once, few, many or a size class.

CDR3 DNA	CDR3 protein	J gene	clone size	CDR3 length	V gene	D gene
TGTGCCAGCAGCTTGGGACAGGGGAACGCGAACTATGGCTACACCTTC	CASSLGQGNANYGYTF	TRBJ1-2	many	16	TRBV5-4	TRBD1
TGCGCCAGCAGCGAAACGGGGTATGGCGAGACCCAGTACTTC	CASSETGYGETQYF	TRBJ2-5	few	14	TRBV5-1	-
TGTGCCAGTGTCTGGGGACAGGGACGAACCACTGAAGCTTTCTTT	CASVWGQGRTTEAFF	TRBJ1-1	many	15	TRBV2	TRBD1
TGTGCCAGCAGCTTCGTAGCGGGGGGACCTTTAGATACGCAGTATTTT	CASSFVAGGPLDTQYF	TRBJ2-3	many	16	TRBV7-2	TRBD2
TGTGCCAGCAGTTTTCGGGGCCTCCACTTT	CASSFRGLHF	TRBJ1-6	-	10	TRBV28	-
TGTGCCAGCAGTTTAATCTTTAAAAGCACAGATACGCAGTATTTT	CASSLIFKSTDTQYF	TRBJ2-3	once	15	TRBV28	-
TGTGCCAGCAGCCCGAGTGGGGCAGGGGTTAACTATGGCTACACCTTC	CASSPSGAGVNYGYTF	TRBJ1-2	many	16	TRBV5-5	-
TGCGCCAGCAGCCTCCCCGGGACAGGGAAGGGCTACACCTTC	CASSLPGTGKGYTF	TRBJ1-2	-	14	TRBV5-1	TRBD1
TGTGCCAGCAGCCAATCTAGAGATCAGCCCCAGCATTTT	CASSQSRDQPQHF	TRBJ1-5	-	13	TRBV3-1	-
TGTGCCAGCATCCCGACAGGGGAATCCTACAATGAGCAGTTCTTC	CASIPTGESYNEQFF	TRBJ2-1	many	15	TRBV6-6	TRBD1
TGCAGTGCCTCGGGACAGGGGGAAGAGACCCAGTACTTC	CSASGQGEETQYF	TRBJ2-5	few	13	TRBV20-1	TRBD1
TGTGCCAGCAGTAAATTCCGGGACAGCATCTACGAGCAGTACTTC	CASSKFRDSIYEQYF	TRBJ2-7	-	15	TRBV6-2/TRBV6-3	TRBD1
TGTGCCAGCAGTTCGCCGGGGCTGATCAATGAAAAACTGTTTTTT	CASSSPGLINEKLFF	TRBJ1-4	many	15	TRBV6-1	-
TGCAGTGCTAGAGAAGCAGGGGCGGATTCACCCCTCCACTTT	CSAREAGADSPLHF	TRBJ1-6	many	14	TRBV20-1	-
TGTGCCAGCAGCTCCGGTAGCGGGGGTGGTAATGAGCAGTTCTTC	CASSSGSGGGNEQFF	TRBJ2-1	many	15	TRBV7-8	TRBD2
TGCAGTGCTGCACTAGCGGGGGGGCCGTTGTTGAATGAGCAGTTCTTC	CSAALAGGPLLNEQFF	TRBJ2-1	many	16	TRBV20-1	TRBD2
TGCGCCAGCAGCCCGGAAGACTGGAACATTCAGTACTTC	CASSPEDWNIQYF	TRBJ2-4	few	13	TRBV5-1	-
TGTGCTAGTGGTTTGGCCTCAGGGGGAAATGAGCAGTTCTTC	CASGLASGGNEQFF	TRBJ2-1	-	14	TRBV12-5	TRBD1
TGTGCCAGCAGCCACAATGGGGAAGCCTACGAGCAGTACTTC	CASSHNGEAYEQYF	TRBJ2-7	-	14	TRBV6-5	-
TGTGCCAGCAGCCAAGATTCGGACAGGGAGGGCGCAGATACGCAGTATTTT	CASSQDSDREGADTQYF	TRBJ2-3	many	17	TRBV14	-
TGTGCCAGCAGTTTTGTAGGGGAACCCTACAATGAGCAGTTCTTC	CASSFVGEPYNEQFF	TRBJ2-1	many	15	TRBV12-3/TRBV12-4	-
TGTGCCAGCAGCTTGGCGGGACAGGGACTCACCGGGGAGCTGTTTTTT	CASSLAGQGLTGELFF	TRBJ2-2	many	16	TRBV5-5	TRBD1
TGCAGCGTTGCCAGGGACACCGGGGAGCTGTTTTTT	CSVARDTGELFF	TRBJ2-2	many	12	TRBV29-1	-
TGTGCCAGTAGTACTACTAGCGGGGATTACAATGAGCAGTTCTTC	CASSTTSGDYNEQFF	TRBJ2-1	-	15	TRBV19	TRBD2
TGCAGCGTTTATAGGGCCCGGACTGAAGCTTTCTTT	CSVYRARTEAFF	TRBJ1-1	-	12	TRBV29-1	-
TGTGCCAGCAGTTTATCCAGAACTGCCGGGGAGCTGTTTTTT	CASSLSRTAGELFF	TRBJ2-2	many	14	TRBV27	-
TGTGCCAGCCGGAAAGGTAGCGGGGGAAGCTCCTACAATGAGCAGTTCTTC	CASRKGSGGSSYNEQFF	TRBJ2-1	many	17	TRBV27	TRBD2